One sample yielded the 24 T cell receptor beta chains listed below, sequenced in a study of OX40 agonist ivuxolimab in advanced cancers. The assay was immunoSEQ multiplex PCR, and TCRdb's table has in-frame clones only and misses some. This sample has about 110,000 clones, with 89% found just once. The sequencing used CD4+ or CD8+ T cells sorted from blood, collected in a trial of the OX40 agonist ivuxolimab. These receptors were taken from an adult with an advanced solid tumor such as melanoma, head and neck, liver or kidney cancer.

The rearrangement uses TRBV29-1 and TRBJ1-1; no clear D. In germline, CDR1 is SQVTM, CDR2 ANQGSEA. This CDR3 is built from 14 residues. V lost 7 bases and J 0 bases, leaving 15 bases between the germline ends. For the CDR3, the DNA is TGCAGCGCCGAAGGAAGACTTTTGAACACTGAAGCTTTCTTT. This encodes CSAEGRLLNTEAFF.

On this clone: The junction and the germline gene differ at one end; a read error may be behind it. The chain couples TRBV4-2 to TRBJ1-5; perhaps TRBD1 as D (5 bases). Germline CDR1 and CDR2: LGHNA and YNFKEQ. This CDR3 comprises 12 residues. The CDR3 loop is CASSRKTVRENF. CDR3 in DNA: TGTGCCAGCAGCCGGAAGACGGTCAGGGAGAATTTT.

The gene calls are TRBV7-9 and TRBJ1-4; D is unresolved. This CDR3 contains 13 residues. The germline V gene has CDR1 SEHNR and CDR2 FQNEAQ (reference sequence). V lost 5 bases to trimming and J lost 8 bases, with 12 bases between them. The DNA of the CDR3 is TGTGCCAGCAGCCCCCTCGGCTCAGAAAAACTGTTTTTT. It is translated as CASSPLGSEKLFF.

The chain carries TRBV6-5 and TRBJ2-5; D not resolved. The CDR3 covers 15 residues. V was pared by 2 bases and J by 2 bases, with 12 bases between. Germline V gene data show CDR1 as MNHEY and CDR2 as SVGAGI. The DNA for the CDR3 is TGTGCCAGCAGTTACGGGGTCTTGGAGCAAGAGACCCAGTACTTC. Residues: CASSYGVLEQETQYF.

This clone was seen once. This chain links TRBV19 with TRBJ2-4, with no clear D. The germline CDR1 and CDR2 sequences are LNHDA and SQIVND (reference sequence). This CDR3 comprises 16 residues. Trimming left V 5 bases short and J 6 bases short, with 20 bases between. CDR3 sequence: CASSSTTLHTSNIQYF. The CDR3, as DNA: TGTGCCAGTAGTTCAACCACGTTGCATACCTCAAACATTCAGTACTTC. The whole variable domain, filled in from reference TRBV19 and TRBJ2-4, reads DGGITQSPKYLFRKEGQNVTLSCEQNLNHDAMYWYRQDPGQGLRLIYYSQIVNDFQKGDIAEGYSVSREKKESFPLTVTSAQKNPTAFYLCASSSTTLHTSNIQYFGAGTRLSVL.

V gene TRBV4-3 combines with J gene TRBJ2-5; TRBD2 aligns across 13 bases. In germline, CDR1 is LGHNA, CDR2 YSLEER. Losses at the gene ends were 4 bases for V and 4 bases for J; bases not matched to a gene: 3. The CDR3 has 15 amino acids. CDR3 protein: CASSRRTSGGETQYF. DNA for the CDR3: TGCGCCAGCAGCCGCCGGACTAGCGGGGGAGAGACCCAGTACTTC.

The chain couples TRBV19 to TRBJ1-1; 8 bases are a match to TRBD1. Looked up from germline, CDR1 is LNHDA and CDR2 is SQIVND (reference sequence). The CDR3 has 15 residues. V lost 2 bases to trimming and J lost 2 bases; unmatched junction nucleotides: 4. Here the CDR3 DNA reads TGTGCCAGTAGTATAAGACAGGGGATAAACACTGAAGCTTTCTTT. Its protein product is CASSIRQGINTEAFF. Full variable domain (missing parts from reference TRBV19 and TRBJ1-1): DGGITQSPKYLFRKEGQNVTLSCEQNLNHDAMYWYRQDPGQGLRLIYYSQIVNDFQKGDIAEGYSVSREKKESFPLTVTSAQKNPTAFYLCASSIRQGINTEAFFGQGTRLTVV.

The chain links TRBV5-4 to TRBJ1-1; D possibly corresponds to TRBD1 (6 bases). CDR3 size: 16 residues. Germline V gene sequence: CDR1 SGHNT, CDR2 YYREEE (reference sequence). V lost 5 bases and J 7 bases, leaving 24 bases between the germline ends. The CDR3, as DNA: TGTGCCAGCAGTTCTAGACAGGTTCTACCCCCCGGTGAAGCTTTCTTT. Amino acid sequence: CASSSRQVLPPGEAFF.

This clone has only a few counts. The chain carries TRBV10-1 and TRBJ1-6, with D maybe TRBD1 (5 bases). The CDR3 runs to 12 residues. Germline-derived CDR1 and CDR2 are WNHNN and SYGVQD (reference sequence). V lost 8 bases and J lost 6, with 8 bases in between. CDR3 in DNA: TGCGCCAGCGTCAGGGTTAATTCACCCCTCCACTTT. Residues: CASVRVNSPLHF.

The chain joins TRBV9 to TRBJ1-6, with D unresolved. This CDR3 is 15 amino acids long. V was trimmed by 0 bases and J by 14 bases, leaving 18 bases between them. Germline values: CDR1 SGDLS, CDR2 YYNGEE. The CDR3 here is CASSVEGGPLSSLHF. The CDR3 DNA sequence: TGTGCCAGCAGCGTAGAGGGAGGGCCGTTGTCTTCCCTCCACTTT.

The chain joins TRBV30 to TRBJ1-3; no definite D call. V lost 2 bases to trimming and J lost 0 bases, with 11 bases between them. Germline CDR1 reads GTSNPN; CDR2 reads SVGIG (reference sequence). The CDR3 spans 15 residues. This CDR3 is CAWSPLGISGNTIYF. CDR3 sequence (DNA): TGTGCCTGGAGTCCCCTAGGAATCTCTGGAAACACCATATATTTT.

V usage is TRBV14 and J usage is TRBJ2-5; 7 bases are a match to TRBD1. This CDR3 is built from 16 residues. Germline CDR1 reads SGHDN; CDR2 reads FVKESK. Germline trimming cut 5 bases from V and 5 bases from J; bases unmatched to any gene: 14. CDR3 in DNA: TGTGCCAGCAGCGTACTTCAGGGGGTCATGTTGGAGACCCAGTACTTC. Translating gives CASSVLQGVMLETQYF.

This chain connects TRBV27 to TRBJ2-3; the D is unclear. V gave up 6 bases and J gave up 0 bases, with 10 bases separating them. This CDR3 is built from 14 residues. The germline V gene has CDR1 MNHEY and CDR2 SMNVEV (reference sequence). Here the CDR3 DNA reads TGTGCCAGCAGGGGTGGGGTAAGCACAGATACGCAGTATTTT. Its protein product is CASRGGVSTDTQYF.

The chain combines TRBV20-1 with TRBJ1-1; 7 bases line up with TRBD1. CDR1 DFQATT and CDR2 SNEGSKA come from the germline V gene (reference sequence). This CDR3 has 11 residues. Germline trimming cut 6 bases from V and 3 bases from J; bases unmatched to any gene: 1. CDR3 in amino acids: CSAGTDTEAFF. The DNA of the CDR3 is TGCAGTGCCGGGACAGACACTGAAGCTTTCTTT.

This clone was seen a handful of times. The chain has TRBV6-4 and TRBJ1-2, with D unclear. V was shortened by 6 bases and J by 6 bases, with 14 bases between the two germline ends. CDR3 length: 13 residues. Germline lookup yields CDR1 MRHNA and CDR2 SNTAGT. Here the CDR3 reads CASSPRAGDGYTF. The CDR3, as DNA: TGTGCCAGCAGCCCCAGAGCAGGTGATGGCTACACCTTC.

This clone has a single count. The CDR3 sequence: CASSLMAGEAGEQFF. The CDR3 region has the DNA TGTGCCAGCAGCTTAATGGCGGGAGAGGCGGGTGAGCAGTTCTTC. This chain connects TRBV7-3 to TRBJ2-1; the match to TRBD2 covers 7 bases. The J segment lost 9 bases and the V segment lost 1 base, leaving 9 bases of the junction unmatched. The CDR3 contains 15 residues. Germline V gene lookup returns CDR1 SGHTA and CDR2 FQGTGA.

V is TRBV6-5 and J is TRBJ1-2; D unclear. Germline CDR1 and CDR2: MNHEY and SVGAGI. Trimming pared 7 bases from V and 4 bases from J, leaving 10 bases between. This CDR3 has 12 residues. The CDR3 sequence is CASTSPGYGYTF. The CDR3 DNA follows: TGTGCCAGCACGTCACCAGGCTATGGCTACACCTTC.

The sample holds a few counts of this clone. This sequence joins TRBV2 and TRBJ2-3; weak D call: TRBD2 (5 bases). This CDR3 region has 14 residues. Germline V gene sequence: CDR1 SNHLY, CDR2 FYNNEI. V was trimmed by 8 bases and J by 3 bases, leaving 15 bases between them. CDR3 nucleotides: TGTGCCAGCCGCGGCGGGCCCTCTACAGATACGCAGTATTTT. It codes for CASRGGPSTDTQYF.

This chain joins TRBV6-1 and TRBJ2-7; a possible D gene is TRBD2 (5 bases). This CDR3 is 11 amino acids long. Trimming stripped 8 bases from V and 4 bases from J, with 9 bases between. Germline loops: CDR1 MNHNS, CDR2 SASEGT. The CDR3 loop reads CASGLHYEQYF. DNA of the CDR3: TGTGCCAGCGGACTTCATTACGAGCAGTACTTC.

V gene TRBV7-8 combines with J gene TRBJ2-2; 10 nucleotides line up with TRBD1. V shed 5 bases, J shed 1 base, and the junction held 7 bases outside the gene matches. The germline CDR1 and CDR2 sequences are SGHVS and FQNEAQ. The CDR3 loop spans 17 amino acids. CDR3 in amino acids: CASSRLTGGLNTGELFF. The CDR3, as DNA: TGTGCCAGCAGCCGCCTGACAGGGGGCTTGAACACCGGGGAGCTGTTTTTT.

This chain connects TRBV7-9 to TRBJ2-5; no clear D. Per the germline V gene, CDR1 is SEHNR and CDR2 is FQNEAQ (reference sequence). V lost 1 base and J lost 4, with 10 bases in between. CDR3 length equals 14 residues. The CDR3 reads CASSLDVARETQYF. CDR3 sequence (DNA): TGTGCCAGCAGCTTAGATGTAGCCCGAGAGACCCAGTACTTC.

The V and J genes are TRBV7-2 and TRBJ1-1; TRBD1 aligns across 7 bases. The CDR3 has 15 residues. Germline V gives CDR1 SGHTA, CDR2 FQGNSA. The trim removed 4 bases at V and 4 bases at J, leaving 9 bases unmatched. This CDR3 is CASSSDRVLGTEAFF. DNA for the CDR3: TGTGCCAGCAGCTCTGACAGGGTTCTGGGCACTGAAGCTTTCTTT.

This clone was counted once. The CDR3 DNA is TGTGCCAGCAGCATAGACAGGGGGTTCAGCTCCTACAATGAGCAGTTCTTC. Its protein product is CASSIDRGFSSYNEQFF. The rearrangement uses TRBV5-5 and TRBJ2-1, with 9 bases aligning to TRBD1. Unmatched junction bases numbered 8, after V lost 4 bases and J lost 0 bases. Looked up from germline, CDR1 is SGHKS and CDR2 is YYEKEE (reference sequence). CDR3 length: 17 residues.

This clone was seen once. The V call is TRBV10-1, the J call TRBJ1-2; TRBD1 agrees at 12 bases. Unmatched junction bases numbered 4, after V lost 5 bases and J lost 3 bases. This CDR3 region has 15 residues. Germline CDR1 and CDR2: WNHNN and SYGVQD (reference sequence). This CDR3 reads CASSPGTGGYYGYTF. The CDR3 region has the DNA TGCGCCAGCAGTCCAGGGACAGGGGGCTACTATGGCTACACCTTC.